The 7 T cell receptor beta chains in this list originate from one sample, sequenced in a study of technical replicates of blood from a few donors. This table comes from immunoSEQ multiplex PCR, and its TCRdb copy is limited to in-frame clones, with some not included. Found here are about 100,000 clones, just over 95% of them singletons; the top ten hold over 0.2%. Sequences were obtained from T cells isolated from PBMCs. These receptors were obtained from a human donor in good health.

The chain recombines TRBV27 with TRBJ1-4, with D unclear. The V end was cut by 5 bases, the J end by 7 bases, with 20 bases between. The CDR3 loop spans 16 amino acids. Germline assignment: CDR1 MNHEY and CDR2 SMNVEV (reference sequence). The CDR3 coding sequence is TGTGCCAGCAGTCCCTCGCAATGGGCATACTTTGAAAAACTGTTTTTT. Its translation: CASSPSQWAYFEKLFF.

The gene calls are TRBV6-1 and TRBJ2-5, with D possibly matching TRBD2 (7 bases). The CDR3 loop spans 13 amino acids. Looked up from germline, CDR1 is MNHNS and CDR2 is SASEGT. Trimming stripped 6 bases from V and 5 bases from J, with 13 bases between. This chain's CDR3 is CASRRGGGETQYF. CDR3 nucleotides: TGTGCCAGCAGACGAGGGGGGGGTGAGACCCAGTACTTC.

This sequence joins TRBV4-1 and TRBJ1-1; 9 bases are shared with TRBD1. V shed 1 base, J shed 10 bases, and the junction held 13 bases outside the gene matches. The length of the CDR3 is 16 residues. Germline-derived CDR1 and CDR2 are MGHRA and YSYEKL. The CDR3 DNA follows: TGCGCCAGCAGCCAAGTGTCGGGACAGGGCTGGTTTGGAGCTTTCTTT. It encodes CASSQVSGQGWFGAFF.

The CDR3 DNA follows: TGTGCCAGCAGCGTAGTAGGGGACAGGGGCTACGAGCAGTACTTC. The encoded protein is CASSVVGDRGYEQYF. The gene calls are TRBV9 and TRBJ2-7; TRBD1 matches 10 bases. V was pared by 0 bases and J by 3 bases, with 3 bases of the junction left unmatched. This CDR3 is built from 15 residues. Germline loops: CDR1 SGDLS, CDR2 YYNGEE. The entire variable domain, with the rest obtained from reference TRBV9 and TRBJ2-7, is as follows: DSGVTQTPKHLITATGQRVTLRCSPRSGDLSVYWYQQSLDQGLQFLIQYYNGEERAKGNILERFSAQQFPDLHSELNLSSLELGDSALYFCASSVVGDRGYEQYFGPGTRLTVT.

The chain joins TRBV13 to TRBJ2-7, with 11 bases lining up with TRBD1. V shed 3 bases, J shed 6 bases, and the junction held 7 bases outside the gene matches. Germline CDR1 and CDR2: PRHDT and FYEKMQ (reference sequence). This CDR3 is 15 amino acids long. The CDR3: CASSLGGTGGREQYF. The CDR3 region has the DNA TGTGCCAGCAGCTTGGGGGGGACAGGGGGACGCGAGCAGTACTTC.

This clone occurred once. This chain joins TRBV5-4 and TRBJ1-1; 9 bases are shared with TRBD1. The CDR3 sequence is 16 residues long. Losses at the gene ends were 4 bases for V and 0 bases for J; bases not matched to a gene: 7. Germline CDR1 and CDR2: SGHNT and YYREEE (reference sequence). As DNA, the CDR3 is TGTGCCAGCAGCAACGGACAGGGGAGCATGAACACTGAAGCTTTCTTT. Protein sequence: CASSNGQGSMNTEAFF.

This rearrangement joins TRBV10-3 to TRBJ1-2, with D maybe TRBD1 (5 bases). The CDR3 is 15 residues long. V gave up 2 bases and J gave up 0 bases, with 10 bases separating them. CDR1 ENHRY and CDR2 SYGVKD come from the germline V gene. This CDR3 reads CAISETWGANYGYTF. DNA for the CDR3: TGTGCCATCAGTGAGACCTGGGGGGCTAACTATGGCTACACCTTC.